The present entry profiles one T cell receptor beta chain with its context. Its target is not known. Read data end 3 residues before the CDR3 end; the end is taken from the germline J gene. This entry comes from a study of T cells in women clearing cervical HPV infection. About the research overall: Only a few women had HLA typing results available. The study's findings and limits: Controls had more TRBV6-7 (0.16%) than cases (about 0.11%).

TCR beta CDR3 amplified by multiplex PCR from approximately 1,100 ng genomic DNA. TCRdb's table, derived via immunoSEQ multiplex PCR, lists solely in-frame clones and lacks some. This sample's table reports tens of thousands of clones. Cervical HPV DNA detected by MY09/MY11 PCR, typed by dot-blot. CDR3 length: 15 residues. The germline CDR1 and CDR2 sequences are LNHDA and SQIVND (reference sequence). The chain joins TRBV19 to TRBJ2-3; 9 bases fit TRBD1. The sequence came from a woman between 18 and 69 years old with a cervical HPV16 infection that either progressed to CIN3+ or cleared (not recorded which). Sequenced sample: blood buffy coat. The CDR3 region is CASSTSGQGIETQYF. The covered CDR3 bases are TGTGCCAGTAGTACCTCCGGACAGGGGATAGAGACG.